The TCR beta chain described here comes from a study of control samples from healthy donors and cancer patients (dated by TCRdb to about 2020). From its cysteine to its phenylalanine, the CDR3 spans 14 amino acids. Kept here is only the CDR3 DNA, which spans 42 bases and is read in frame from base 1. CDR1 and CDR2 (SGHRS, YFSETQ) derive from the germline V gene. V is pared back by 4 bases and J by 3 bases, with 14 bases lying between the germline termini. As concerns this clone: Its antigen remains undetermined. No per-base quality is available; no much larger clone lies one base away.

Libraries were prepared through the immunoSEQ multiplex PCR assay. The immuneACCESS repertoire file appears here via TCRdb, limited to in-frame rearrangements. These files lack a portion of the clones; in checked studies, under half of the deficit traces to unresolved V genes, and the cause of the others is not known. This sample holds 190,000 or so clones; 80% to 95% were observed only once. Clones ranked in the top ten supply more than 1.2% of the sample. Sequencing was carried out using blood. This clonotype was obtained from a man younger than 30 in good health. In this chain, TRBV5-1 is recombined with TRBJ2-7, with the D call tentatively TRBD1 or TRBD2, each fitting 6 bases. CDR3 loop: CASSPEGGLYEQYF. The DNA sequence follows: TGCGCCAGCAGCCCAGAAGGGGGGCTCTACGAGCAGTACTTC.